Following are 32 T cell receptor beta chains from one sample sequenced in a study of T-cell memory formation after mild COVID-19. TCRdb redid the calling of the 5' RACE reads with MiXCR, one entry per CDR3 protein. The profile shows roughly 280,000 distinct CDR3 sequences, about a sixth of them singletons. Sequencing was performed on PBMCs or a T cell subset sorted from them (not recorded which). The receptors derive from a man aged 18 to 29 who had mild COVID-19 (a few samples of this study predate the infection). Cell type and time point are not known.

The chain recombines TRBV27 with TRBJ1-6; D not certain. Trimming stripped 0 bases from V and 13 bases from J, with 10 bases between. The germline gives CDR1 MNHEY, CDR2 SMNVEV (reference sequence). The CDR3 is 13 residues long. The CDR3 DNA follows: TGTGCCAGCAGTTTATCGGTGATCTCGCCCCTCCACTTT. Protein: CASSLSVISPLHF.

This clonotype has only a few counts. This rearrangement joins TRBV7-2 to TRBJ1-1; D perhaps matches TRBD1 (5 bases). Germline CDR1 and CDR2: SGHTA and FQGNSA. V gave up 5 bases and J gave up 11 bases, with 15 bases separating them. The CDR3 is made up of 12 amino acids. The CDR3 region is CASSHRLGGAFF. In nucleotides, the CDR3 is TGTGCCAGCAGCCACCGTCTCGGGGGGGCTTTCTTT.

In its sample, this clonotype was seen a few times. This chain joins TRBV29-1 and TRBJ1-1; maybe TRBD1 (5 bases). CDR1 is SQVTM, CDR2 ANQGSEA, per germline. V lost 6 bases, J lost 10 bases, and 15 bases lay in between. This CDR3 is built from 11 residues. CDR3 amino acids: CSVPLGGVAFF. CDR3 DNA sequence: TGCAGCGTACCACTGGGGGGGGTAGCTTTCTTT.

This clonotype has only a few counts. The chain joins TRBV6-1 to TRBJ2-7; maybe TRBD2 (7 bases). The germline V gene has CDR1 MNHNS and CDR2 SASEGT. The germline V and J ends were trimmed by 11 bases and 8 bases, with 16 bases remaining between them. The CDR3 contains 11 residues. In DNA, the CDR3 is TGTGCCGCGGGGTCGGGGGGCAAGCAGTACGTC. This translates into CAAGSGGKQYV.

The V call is TRBV30, the J call TRBJ2-4, with a weak D call TRBD2 (6 bases). Germline CDR1 GTSNPN, CDR2 SVGIG (reference sequence). The germline V and J ends were trimmed by 0 bases and 8 bases, with 14 bases remaining between them. There are 14 residues in the CDR3. The DNA for the CDR3 is TGTGCCTGGAGTGTCGGAGGGCGCCGGGACATTCAGTACTTC. Translating it yields CAWSVGGRRDIQYF.

The gene calls are TRBV7-9 and TRBJ1-5; D remains ambiguous. CDR3 size: 14 residues. Trimming removed 0 bases from V and 9 bases from J, with 12 bases in between. Germline V lookup: CDR1 SEHNR, CDR2 FQNEAQ (reference sequence). CDR3 residues: CASSLAHLAAPQHF. The CDR3, as DNA: TGTGCCAGCAGCTTAGCCCACCTCGCGGCGCCCCAGCATTTT.

V usage is TRBV5-1 and J usage is TRBJ2-6, with 7 bases fitting TRBD2. Germline loops: CDR1 SGHRS, CDR2 YFSETQ. J lost 5 bases, V lost 1 base, and 9 bases had no gene match. The CDR3 consists of 17 residues. CDR3 sequence reads: CASSLRWGGGRANVLTF. As DNA, the CDR3 is TGCGCCAGCAGCTTGCGATGGGGGGGAGGAAGGGCCAACGTCCTGACTTTC.

Notes on this clonotype: Just one base apart from a much larger clone, this may be a read error. The V call is TRBV7-9, the J call TRBJ2-7; the D is unclear. The CDR3 contains 13 residues. Germline CDR1 SEHNR, CDR2 FQNEAQ (reference sequence). The V and J ends lost 3 bases and 0 bases respectively, with 6 bases between them. Here the CDR3 reads CASSFTVSYEQYF. The CDR3 DNA sequence: TGTGCCAGCAGCTTTACAGTCTCCTACGAGCAGTACTTC.

CDR3 amino acids: CASSLGLGEFAETQYF. The CDR3 DNA reads TGTGCCAGCAGCTTAGGCTTGGGGGAGTTCGCGGAGACCCAGTACTTC. V gene TRBV7-8 combines with J gene TRBJ2-5; either TRBD1 or TRBD2 may fit D (5 bases each). V was trimmed by 1 base and J by 5 bases, leaving 17 bases between them. The CDR3 loop spans 16 amino acids. Germline CDR1 and CDR2: SGHVS and FQNEAQ. The variable domain in full, with the rest retrieved from reference TRBV7-8 and TRBJ2-5, is GAGVSQSPRYKVAKRGQDVALRCDPISGHVSLFWYQQALGQGPEFLTYFQNEAQLDKSGLPSDRFFAERPEGSVSTLKIQRTQQEDSAVYLCASSLGLGEFAETQYFGPGTRLLVL.

The chain employs TRBV5-4 and TRBJ2-2; possibly TRBD1 or TRBD2 for D (6 bases each). V was clipped by 0 bases and J by 4 bases, with 10 bases between them. The CDR3 consists of 15 residues. Germline loops: CDR1 SGHNT, CDR2 YYREEE (reference sequence). This CDR3 reads CASSLVGGTTGELFF. As DNA, the CDR3 is TGTGCCAGCAGCTTGGTGGGGGGCACCACCGGGGAGCTGTTTTTT.

This clonotype was observed a few times. V and J are TRBV7-6 and TRBJ2-3; possibly TRBD1 for D (5 bases). This CDR3 is built from 15 residues. Germline-derived CDR1 and CDR2 are SGHVS and FNYEAQ. The V and J ends lost 1 base and 3 bases respectively, with 11 bases between them. Written as DNA, the CDR3 is TGTGCCAGCAGCTTAGGGACAACGAGGACAGATACGCAGTATTTT. It codes for CASSLGTTRTDTQYF. Filled out from reference TRBV7-6 and TRBJ2-3, the complete variable domain reads GAGVSQSPRYKVTKRGQDVALRCDPISGHVSLYWYRQALGQGPEFLTYFNYEAQQDKSGLPNDRFSAERPEGSISTLTIQRTEQRDSAMYRCASSLGTTRTDTQYFGPGTRLTVL.

Only a few counts were recorded for this clonotype. The chain couples TRBV5-4 to TRBJ2-3; 9 bases map to TRBD2. V was pared by 4 bases and J by 2 bases, with 17 bases of the junction left unmatched. CDR3 length equals 19 residues. From germline, CDR1 is SGHNT and CDR2 YYREEE (reference sequence). CDR3 residues: CASSPWGGGVPSSTDTQYF. CDR3 DNA sequence: TGTGCCAGCAGCCCCTGGGGCGGGGGGGTCCCCTCCTCCACAGATACGCAGTATTTT. The whole variable domain, remainder taken from reference TRBV5-4 and TRBJ2-3, is ETGVTQSPTHLIKTRGQQVTLRCSSQSGHNTVSWYQQALGQGPQFIFQYYREEENGRGNFPPRFSGLQFPNYSSELNVNALELDDSALYLCASSPWGGGVPSSTDTQYFGPGTRLTVL.

Many counts were recorded for this clonotype. V gene TRBV29-1 combines with J gene TRBJ2-1; possibly TRBD1 for D (7 bases). The V end was cut by 2 bases, the J end by 6 bases, with 8 bases between. The germline V gene has CDR1 SQVTM and CDR2 ANQGSEA. The CDR3 is 12 amino acids. CDR3 bases: TGCAGCGTTGAACAGGGGGGCAATGAGCAGTTCTTC. Its protein is CSVEQGGNEQFF.

This clonotype was recorded a few times. The V and J genes are TRBV9 and TRBJ2-3; D is undetermined. CDR1 and CDR2 from the germline V gene are SGDLS and YYNGEE. The V end lost 0 bases, the J end lost 5 bases, and 7 bases lay between the germline ends. This CDR3 is built from 13 residues. The CDR3 loop reads CASSVETGDTQYF. The CDR3 DNA sequence: TGTGCCAGCAGCGTAGAAACTGGAGATACGCAGTATTTT. The whole variable domain, remainder taken from reference TRBV9 and TRBJ2-3, is DSGVTQTPKHLITATGQRVTLRCSPRSGDLSVYWYQQSLDQGLQFLIQYYNGEERAKGNILERFSAQQFPDLHSELNLSSLELGDSALYFCASSVETGDTQYFGPGTRLTVL.

The table lists this clonotype with a few counts. The V call is TRBV11-2, the J call TRBJ1-5; D remains unclear. There are 15 residues in the CDR3. Per germline, CDR1 SGHAT and CDR2 FQNNGV. The V end lost 2 bases, the J end lost 4 bases, and 12 bases lay between the germline ends. CDR3 in amino acids: CASSLRAGLNQPQHF. The CDR3 DNA reads as TGTGCCAGCAGCTTACGCGCGGGCCTTAATCAGCCCCAGCATTTT.

This clonotype appeared a few times. One end of the junction is discordant with germline, which a read error may explain. The chain combines TRBV5-4 with TRBJ2-5; D might be TRBD2 (7 bases). The CDR3 is 14 residues long. CDR1 SGHNT and CDR2 YYREEE come from the germline V gene (reference sequence). Written as DNA, the CDR3 is TGTGCCAGCAGTTTGGGGGGGCTCAGAGAGACCCAGTACTTC. Residues: CASSLGGLRETQYF.

The table lists this clonotype with a few counts. The chain couples TRBV29-1 to TRBJ2-1; 7 positions match TRBD1. The germline V gene encodes CDR1 SQVTM and CDR2 ANQGSEA. V gave up 7 bases and J gave up 2 bases; unmatched junction bases: 8. There are 14 residues in the CDR3. In DNA, the CDR3 is TGCAGCGCCCAGGGGGAGACCACCTACAATGAGCAGTTCTTC. This encodes CSAQGETTYNEQFF.

This clonotype was seen only a few times. This chain connects TRBV21-1 to TRBJ2-7; TRBD1, the table's D call, was not compared with the DNA. TRBV21-1 is a recognized pseudogene. The CDR3 is made up of 10 amino acids. This chain's CDR3 is CASRSVVRVV. The CDR3 bases are TGTGCCAGCAGATCGGTCGTCAGGGTCGTC.

This sequence joins TRBV5-1 and TRBJ2-1; possible D gene TRBD2, 6 bases. The CDR3 length is 14 residues. CDR1 and CDR2 from the germline V gene are SGHRS and YFSETQ. The V end lost 1 base, the J end lost 5 bases, and 10 bases lay between the germline ends. The CDR3: CASSLYGGNNEQFF. The CDR3 DNA reads as TGCGCCAGCAGCTTGTACGGGGGAAACAATGAGCAGTTCTTC.

As concerns this clonotype: A much more abundant neighbour one base away suggests this may be a read error. The J gene is TRBJ2-6, the V gene TRBV7-9, with unresolved D. CDR3 size: 16 residues. Deletions cut 8 bases from V and 0 bases from J, with 14 bases between. Looked up from germline, CDR1 is SEHNR and CDR2 is FQNEAQ (reference sequence). The CDR3 loop reads CASGNLGYSGANVLTF. CDR3 DNA sequence: TGTGCCAGCGGTAATCTGGGATACTCTGGGGCCAACGTCCTGACTTTC.

This clonotype was detected only a few times. The J gene is TRBJ1-2, the V gene TRBV12-3 or TRBV12-4, with a tentative D call TRBD1 (5 bases). This CDR3 contains 15 residues. The V and J ends lost 1 base and 5 bases respectively, with 14 bases between them. CDR3 sequence: CASSLGGEWRYGYTF. The CDR3 nucleotides are TGTGCCAGCAGTTTAGGAGGGGAATGGAGGTATGGCTACACCTTC.

This clonotype was observed a few times. V and J are TRBV18 and TRBJ1-1; the D gene is possibly TRBD1 (5 bases). The CDR3 contains 13 residues. In germline, CDR1 is KGHSH, CDR2 LQKENI. The ends were cut back, 4 bases at V and 5 bases at J, with 11 bases in the middle. Here the CDR3 reads CASSQGRETEAFF. The CDR3 coding sequence is TGTGCCAGCTCACAGGGGCGGGAGACTGAAGCTTTCTTT. The variable domain in full, completed from reference TRBV18 and TRBJ1-1, reads NAGVMQNPRHLVRRRGQEARLRCSPMKGHSHVYWYRQLPEEGLKFMVYLQKENIIDESGMPKERFSAEFPKEGPSILRIQQVVRGDSAAYFCASSQGRETEAFFGQGTRLTVV.

In its sample, this clonotype was seen many times. This sequence joins TRBV5-1 and TRBJ2-2, with a possible D match to TRBD2 (5 bases). From germline, CDR1 is SGHRS and CDR2 YFSETQ. The CDR3 sequence is 14 residues long. The V end lost 1 base, the J end lost 4 bases, and 8 bases lay between the germline ends. The CDR3 here is CASSLRGSTGELFF. CDR3 in DNA: TGCGCCAGCAGCTTGCGGGGATCCACCGGGGAGCTGTTTTTT.

V usage is TRBV6-2 or TRBV6-3 and J usage is TRBJ2-7, with 7 bases aligning to TRBD1. Germline V gene lookup returns CDR1 MNHEY and CDR2 SVGEGT. The CDR3 is 14 amino acids. V lost 2 bases and J lost 3; bases outside the gene matches: 4. This CDR3 reads CASSYRGHLYEQYV. The CDR3 DNA reads as TGTGCCAGCAGTTACAGGGGGCACCTCTACGAGCAGTACGTC.

V is TRBV12-3 or TRBV12-4 and J is TRBJ2-3, with a possible D match to TRBD1 (6 bases). This CDR3 region has 15 residues. V was trimmed by 5 bases and J by 3 bases, leaving 15 bases between them. CDR3 DNA sequence: TGTGCCAGCAGTCTTTGGGGGACAATTACAGATACGCAGTATTTT. This codes for CASSLWGTITDTQYF.

Only a few counts were recorded for this clonotype. The rearrangement uses TRBV4-3 and TRBJ2-3, with 8 bases aligning to TRBD2. In germline, CDR1 is LGHNA, CDR2 YSLEER. This CDR3 spans 16 amino acids. Trimming cost V 0 bases and J 1 base; bases outside gene matches: 3. The CDR3: CASSQDQLAGTDTQYF. The CDR3 nucleotides read TGCGCCAGCAGCCAAGATCAACTAGCGGGCACAGATACGCAGTATTTT.

Many counts were recorded for this clonotype. The V and J genes are TRBV12-3 or TRBV12-4 and TRBJ2-2, with 7 bases lining up with TRBD2. The CDR3 runs to 14 residues. The junction had 9 bases not matched to a gene; V was cut back by 5 bases and J by 9 bases. The CDR3 sequence is CASSPGLVSRELFF. For the CDR3, the DNA is TGTGCCAGCAGTCCTGGACTAGTTAGCCGGGAGCTGTTTTTT.

This chain joins TRBV10-3 and TRBJ1-5; D call uncertain. This CDR3 has 13 amino acids. V was clipped by 8 bases and J by 3 bases, with 11 bases between them. CDR1 is ENHRY, CDR2 SYGVKD, per germline. In DNA form, the CDR3 reads TGTGCCATCCGCGTTCAGACCAATCAGCCCCAGCATTTT. Its protein is CAIRVQTNQPQHF.

CDR3 sequence (DNA): TGTGCCAGCAGCTTAGGAAACGGTGGTGGCTACACCTTC. This codes for CASSLGNGGGYTF. The chain joins TRBV7-9 to TRBJ1-2; D is unclear. Germline-derived CDR1 and CDR2 are SEHNR and FQNEAQ (reference sequence). The CDR3 consists of 13 residues. Trimming stripped 1 base from V and 7 bases from J, with 10 bases between.

The chain employs TRBV5-1 and TRBJ2-4, with D possibly TRBD2 on 8 matching bases. The CDR3 length is 17 residues. The germline V gene encodes CDR1 SGHRS and CDR2 YFSETQ. The ends were cut back, 4 bases at V and 3 bases at J, with 20 bases in the middle. The CDR3 loop is CASSLPGGGLGKNIQYF. The CDR3 nucleotides are TGCGCCAGCAGCCTCCCGGGAGGGGGCTTGGGCAAAAACATTCAGTACTTC. Full variable domain (outside the CDR3, taken from reference TRBV5-1 and TRBJ2-4): KAGVTQTPRYLIKTRGQQVTLSCSPISGHRSVSWYQQTPGQGLQFLFEYFSETQRNKGNFPGRFSGRQFSNSRSEMNVSTLELGDSALYLCASSLPGGGLGKNIQYFGAGTRLSVL.

The chain recombines TRBV4-1 with TRBJ2-2, with 11 bases matching TRBD1. Trimming at V came to 3 bases and at J to 6 bases, leaving 9 bases not matched to a gene. This CDR3 comprises 17 residues. CDR1 is MGHRA, CDR2 YSYEKL, per germline. The DNA for the CDR3 is TGCGCCAGCAGCCACAGCCTAGGGACAGGGGGGGCCGGGGAGCTGTTTTTT. The encoded protein is CASSHSLGTGGAGELFF.

This clonotype appeared a few times. CDR3 residues: CASSLRTGGSGANVLTF. CDR3 sequence (DNA): TGTGCCAGCAGTTTAAGGACGGGGGGGTCTGGGGCCAACGTCCTGACTTTC. V gene TRBV27 combines with J gene TRBJ2-6, with 8 bases that match TRBD2. This CDR3 is 17 amino acids long. Trimming took 2 bases from V and 1 from J; bases not matched to a gene: 4. Germline lookup yields CDR1 MNHEY and CDR2 SMNVEV (reference sequence).